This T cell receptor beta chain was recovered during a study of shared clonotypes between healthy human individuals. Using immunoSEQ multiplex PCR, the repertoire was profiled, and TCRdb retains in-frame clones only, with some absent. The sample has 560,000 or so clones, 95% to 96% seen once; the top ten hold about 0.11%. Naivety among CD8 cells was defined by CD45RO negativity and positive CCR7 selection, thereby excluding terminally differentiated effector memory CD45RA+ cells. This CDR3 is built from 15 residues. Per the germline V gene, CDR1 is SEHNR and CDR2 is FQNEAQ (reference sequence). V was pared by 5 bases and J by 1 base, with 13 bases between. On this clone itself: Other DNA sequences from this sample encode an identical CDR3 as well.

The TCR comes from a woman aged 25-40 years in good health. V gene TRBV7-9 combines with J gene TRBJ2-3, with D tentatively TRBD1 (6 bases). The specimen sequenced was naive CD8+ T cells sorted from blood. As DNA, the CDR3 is TGTGCCAGCAGCCTAGGGCAGGGGCGCACAGATACGCAGTATTTT. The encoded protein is CASSLGQGRTDTQYF. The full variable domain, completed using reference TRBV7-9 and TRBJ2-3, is DTGVSQNPRHKITKRGQNVTFRCDPISEHNRLYWYRQTLGQGPEFLTYFQNEAQLEKSRLLSDRFSAERPKGSFSTLEIQRTEQGDSAMYLCASSLGQGRTDTQYFGPGTRLTVL.